Shown below are 29 T cell receptor beta chains from a single sample sequenced in a study of Graves' ophthalmopathy and Graves' hyperthyroidism. The authors amplified TCR beta CDR3 regions from RNA transcripts. The first round was an RT-PCR with HTBI primers, and the second round was a multiplex PCR. TCRdb reanalysed the multiplex PCR reads using MiXCR and keeps one entry per CDR3 protein. Among some 1.1 million distinct CDR3 sequences listed, 36% were seen once. Sequencing was done on a sample of peripheral blood or thyroid tissue (not recorded which). Receptor source: an adult man with Graves' hyperthyroidism.

This clonotype was observed at least ten times. The V gene is TRBV12-3 or TRBV12-4, the J gene TRBJ1-2; no clear D gene. V was cut by 8 bases and J by 4 bases, with 11 bases left in between. CDR3 length: 12 residues. CDR3 nucleotide sequence: TGTGCCAGCGGAGCCGGGAGCTATGGCTACACCTTC. Translation: CASGAGSYGYTF.

The DNA of the CDR3 is TGTGCCAGCAGTGAAGCCAGTGGACTAAACACCGGGGAGCTGTTTTTT. It is translated as CASSEASGLNTGELFF. The V and J genes are TRBV25-1 and TRBJ2-2, with D possibly matching TRBD2 (6 bases). V lost 2 bases and J lost 2, with 12 bases in between. The CDR3 loop spans 16 amino acids. CDR1 is MGHDK and CDR2 is SYGVNS in the germline V gene.

This rearrangement joins TRBV20-1 to TRBJ2-4; D tentatively reads TRBD1 or TRBD2 (6 bases each). This CDR3 has 15 residues. Trimming shortened V by 5 bases and J by 0 bases, and 14 bases separated the two germline ends. The V gene's germline CDR1 is DFQATT and CDR2 SNEGSKA (reference sequence). The CDR3 sequence: CSAPSQGLAKNIQYF. CDR3 nucleotide sequence: TGCAGTGCTCCTTCACAGGGACTAGCCAAAAACATTCAGTACTTC.

In regard to this clonotype: A much more abundant neighbour one base away suggests this may be a read error. The chain carries TRBV7-2 and TRBJ1-1; no clear D. The CDR3 sequence is 14 residues long. Germline CDR1 is SGHTA and CDR2 is FQGNSA. V was clipped by 5 bases and J by 9 bases, with 19 bases between them. The CDR3 sequence is CASSRPRGEGKAFF. CDR3 DNA sequence: TGTGCCAGCAGCCGACCGCGGGGAGAGGGAAAAGCTTTCTTT.

V usage is TRBV19 and J usage is TRBJ1-5, with TRBD1 matching over 7 bases. V shed 6 bases and J 0 bases; nucleotides not matched to a gene: 8. There are 16 residues in the CDR3. Per germline, CDR1 LNHDA and CDR2 SQIVND (reference sequence). CDR3 sequence reads: CASRPTGDGSNQPQHF. CDR3 nucleotide sequence: TGTGCCAGTAGACCAACAGGGGACGGTAGCAATCAGCCCCAGCATTTT. Full variable domain (missing parts from reference TRBV19 and TRBJ1-5): DGGITQSPKYLFRKEGQNVTLSCEQNLNHDAMYWYRQDPGQGLRLIYYSQIVNDFQKGDIAEGYSVSREKKESFPLTVTSAQKNPTAFYLCASRPTGDGSNQPQHFGDGTRLSIL.

The chain combines TRBV5-1 with TRBJ2-7, with D tentatively TRBD1 or TRBD2 (5 bases each). From germline, CDR1 is SGHRS and CDR2 YFSETQ. This CDR3 is built from 14 residues. The ends were cut back, 2 bases at V and 5 bases at J, with 14 bases in the middle. CDR3 in amino acids: CASSFLGDQDEQYF. The CDR3, as DNA: TGCGCCAGCAGCTTTTTGGGGGATCAGGACGAGCAGTACTTC.

This clonotype was seen ten or more times. The chain combines TRBV29-1 with TRBJ1-2, with a tentative D call TRBD1 (6 bases). The V gene lost 4 bases and the J gene lost 8 bases, with 11 bases spanning the gap. The germline CDR1 and CDR2 sequences are SQVTM and ANQGSEA. The CDR3 runs to 11 residues. The CDR3 nucleotides are TGCAGCGTTGCGGGGGCGGAAGGCTACACCTTC. It yields the protein CSVAGAEGYTF.

This rearrangement joins TRBV9 to TRBJ1-5; 11 nucleotides line up with TRBD1. Germline V gene sequence: CDR1 SGDLS, CDR2 YYNGEE. The CDR3 runs 16 residues. V lost 2 bases to trimming and J lost 5 bases; unmatched junction nucleotides: 6. The CDR3 sequence: CASSVGTGGWHQPQHF. For the CDR3, the DNA is TGTGCCAGCAGCGTGGGGACAGGGGGTTGGCATCAGCCCCAGCATTTT.

The chain links TRBV10-3 to TRBJ1-5; D is ambiguous. Germline values: CDR1 ENHRY, CDR2 SYGVKD. CDR3 length equals 12 residues. Between the trimmed V and J ends, which lost 3 bases and 8 bases, there was a span of 8 bases. The CDR3 loop is CAISDGPKPQHF. CDR3 nucleotides: TGTGCCATCAGTGACGGGCCCAAGCCCCAGCATTTT.

This clonotype was detected a few times. A much larger clone is a single base away; this may be a read error. CDR3 sequence reads: CSVWTGGVNTEAFF. CDR3 bases: TGCAGCGTTTGGACAGGGGGGGTGAACACTGAAGCTTTCTTT. V usage is TRBV29-1 and J usage is TRBJ1-1; 10 bases are shared with TRBD1. Germline CDR1 and CDR2: SQVTM and ANQGSEA. V shed 5 bases, J shed 0 bases, and the junction held 3 bases outside the gene matches. The CDR3 covers 14 residues.

The chain recombines TRBV24-1 with TRBJ2-7; 8 bases are a match to TRBD1. Per the germline V gene, CDR1 is KGHDR and CDR2 is SFDVKD. CDR3 length: 13 residues. V gave up 11 bases and J gave up 6 bases; unmatched junction bases: 11. Here the CDR3 reads CASRGIGQGEQYF. The CDR3 coding sequence is TGTGCCAGCAGGGGAATTGGACAGGGCGAGCAGTACTTC.

This clonotype has at least ten counts. V usage is TRBV7-2 and J usage is TRBJ1-2; D uncertain. From germline, CDR1 is SGHTA and CDR2 FQGNSA. V was trimmed by 5 bases and J by 7 bases, leaving 23 bases between them. CDR3 length: 16 residues. The CDR3 bases are TGTGCCAGCAGCCCCGCCTCTGGTAGCTACATAGTTGGCTACACCTTC. It encodes CASSPASGSYIVGYTF.

This clonotype was seen a single time. The CDR3 protein is CASSVEAGAGNTGELFF. CDR3 in DNA: TGTGCCAGCAGCGTAGAGGCAGGTGCTGGAAACACCGGGGAGCTGTTTTTT. The chain uses TRBV9 and TRBJ2-2, with no clear D. The germline gives CDR1 SGDLS, CDR2 YYNGEE. The CDR3 runs 17 residues. Trimming stripped 0 bases from V and 2 bases from J, with 14 bases between.

With respect to this clonotype: Since a much larger clone is just one base distant, this may be a read error. The chain links TRBV29-1 to TRBJ2-6; D is ambiguous. From germline, CDR1 is SQVTM and CDR2 ANQGSEA. The CDR3 is 10 amino acids. The CDR3 here is CSVGVNVLTF. CDR3 bases: TGCAGCGTTGGGGTCAACGTCCTGACTTTC.

Many counts were recorded for this clonotype. The chain has TRBV10-3 and TRBJ1-1; TRBD1 matches at 7 bases. CDR1 and CDR2 (germline): ENHRY, SYGVKD. J lost 4 bases, V lost 10 bases, and 9 bases had no gene match. The CDR3 runs 13 residues. The CDR3: CATERTGSTEAFF. Written as DNA, the CDR3 is TGTGCCACCGAAAGGACAGGCAGCACTGAAGCTTTCTTT.

This clonotype was found many times. V is TRBV24-1 and J is TRBJ2-5; the D is unclear. CDR1 and CDR2 (germline): KGHDR, SFDVKD. With 0 bases removed from V and 5 bases from J, the gap between germline ends came to 9 bases. The CDR3 is 14 residues long. The CDR3 DNA follows: TGTGCCACCAGTGATTTGTATGGCAGTGAGACCCAGTACTTC. Residues: CATSDLYGSETQYF.

Points on this clonotype: A single base separates this from a much larger clone, so it may be a read error. The chain employs TRBV7-2 and TRBJ1-6, with a tentative D call TRBD1 (6 bases). The germline V gene encodes CDR1 SGHTA and CDR2 FQGNSA. This CDR3 is built from 16 residues. In nucleotides, the CDR3 is TGTGCCAACAGCCGACAGGCCCCTCTGGGGGGATCACCCCTCCACTTT. This sequence encodes CANSRQAPLGGSPLHF.

To note about this clonotype: This could be a read error, since a much larger clone is one nucleotide away. Likely a read error: the CDR3 ends without its conserved phenylalanine or tryptophan. The chain joins TRBV2 to TRBJ2-2, with a tentative D call TRBD2 (6 bases). Germline CDR1 and CDR2: SNHLY and FYNNEI. This CDR3 region has 15 residues. V was shortened by 2 bases and J by 2 bases, with 9 bases between the two germline ends. The CDR3 nucleotides are TGTGCCAGCAGTGAACAGGGACTTAACACCGGGGAGCTGTTTCTT. Its protein product is CASSEQGLNTGELFL.

This clonotype was recorded a few times. The genes are TRBV12-3 or TRBV12-4 and TRBJ2-7; D remains ambiguous. The V and J ends lost 6 bases and 1 base respectively, with 10 bases between them. The CDR3 contains 13 residues. CDR3 amino acids: CASSQELSYEQYF. The CDR3 bases are TGTGCCAGCAGCCAGGAGCTTTCCTACGAGCAGTACTTC.

This clonotype was observed a handful of times. The V gene is TRBV12-1, the J gene TRBJ1-2; the table assigns TRBD1, which was not confirmed against the DNA. TRBV12-1 is given as a pseudogene. This CDR3 region has 14 residues. CDR3 amino acids: CASSFGRAIYGYTF. CDR3 DNA sequence: TGTGCCAGCAGCTTTGGCAGGGCGATCTATGGCTACACCTTC.

This clonotype showed up many times. V and J are TRBV7-9 and TRBJ2-7; D remains ambiguous. With 1 base removed from V and 6 bases from J, the gap between germline ends came to 10 bases. The germline V gene has CDR1 SEHNR and CDR2 FQNEAQ (reference sequence). The CDR3 is 13 amino acids. The DNA of the CDR3 is TGTGCCAGCAGCTTAGACGGGCCAAGCGAGCAGTACTTC. Protein: CASSLDGPSEQYF.

The sample holds many counts of this clonotype. V and J are TRBV4-1 and TRBJ1-1; D is undetermined. The germline V gene has CDR1 MGHRA and CDR2 YSYEKL. V lost 4 bases, J lost 3 bases, and 12 bases lay in between. The CDR3 loop spans 14 amino acids. In DNA form, the CDR3 reads TGCGCCAGCAGCCGGACGGTCGGGTACACTGAAGCTTTCTTT. Protein sequence: CASSRTVGYTEAFF.

This chain connects TRBV24-1 to TRBJ1-1; D call uncertain. The V end lost 4 bases, the J end lost 2 bases, and 16 bases lay between the germline ends. Germline V gives CDR1 KGHDR, CDR2 SFDVKD. This CDR3 contains 16 residues. Here the CDR3 DNA reads TGTGCCACCAGTGACCCGGGCGGCACGGGAAACACTGAAGCTTTCTTT. It yields the protein CATSDPGGTGNTEAFF.

The V gene is TRBV25-1, the J gene TRBJ1-1; no reliable D call. Germline V gene data show CDR1 as MGHDK and CDR2 as SYGVNS. The CDR3 consists of 13 residues. Trimming removed 8 bases from V and 4 bases from J, with 14 bases in between. The CDR3 DNA sequence: TGTGCCAGCTTAGGGATGGGCGCCACTGAAGCTTTCTTT. Translation: CASLGMGATEAFF.

The rearrangement links TRBV7-2 to TRBJ2-7, with D possibly matching TRBD1 (6 bases). Germline V CDR1 and CDR2: SGHTA, FQGNSA. V gave up 5 bases and J gave up 0 bases, with 17 bases separating them. This CDR3 is built from 16 residues. The CDR3 loop is CASSERAPGDSYEQYF. The CDR3 bases are TGTGCCAGCAGCGAGCGCGCCCCAGGGGACTCCTACGAGCAGTACTTC.

This clonotype was seen many times. The chain uses TRBV12-3 or TRBV12-4 and TRBJ1-2; D is ambiguous. This CDR3 is built from 14 residues. Deletions cut 3 bases from V and 3 bases from J, with 11 bases between. This CDR3 reads CASSFSPRDYGYTF. CDR3 nucleotides: TGTGCCAGCAGTTTCAGTCCGCGGGACTATGGCTACACCTTC.

This clonotype was counted at least ten times. The chain combines TRBV9 with TRBJ2-7, with D maybe TRBD1 (5 bases). V was clipped by 0 bases and J by 1 base, with 8 bases between them. Germline values: CDR1 SGDLS, CDR2 YYNGEE. The CDR3 loop spans 14 amino acids. The CDR3 sequence is CASSVVDRSYEQYF. In DNA, the CDR3 is TGTGCCAGCAGCGTAGTCGACAGATCCTACGAGCAGTACTTC.

This clonotype occurred a few times. CDR3 nucleotides: TGTGCCAGCAGCCTAACGGGCCCGACAGTGCTTACCTATGGCTACACCTTC. As protein: CASSLTGPTVLTYGYTF. J is TRBJ1-2 and V is TRBV12-3 or TRBV12-4; a possible D gene is TRBD1 (5 bases). V was trimmed by 6 bases and J by 4 bases, leaving 24 bases between them. The CDR3 loop spans 17 amino acids.

Turning to this clonotype: A much larger clonotype is one base distant, so this may be a read error. The chain couples TRBV6-4 to TRBJ1-6, with TRBD1 as a possible D gene (6 bases). V was clipped by 1 base and J by 6 bases, with 13 bases between them. Per the germline V gene, CDR1 is MRHNA and CDR2 is SNTAGT. CDR3 length equals 16 residues. DNA for the CDR3: TGTGCCAGCAGTGACTTGACAGGACACTGTAATTCACCCCTCCACTTT. The encoded protein is CASSDLTGHCNSPLHF.